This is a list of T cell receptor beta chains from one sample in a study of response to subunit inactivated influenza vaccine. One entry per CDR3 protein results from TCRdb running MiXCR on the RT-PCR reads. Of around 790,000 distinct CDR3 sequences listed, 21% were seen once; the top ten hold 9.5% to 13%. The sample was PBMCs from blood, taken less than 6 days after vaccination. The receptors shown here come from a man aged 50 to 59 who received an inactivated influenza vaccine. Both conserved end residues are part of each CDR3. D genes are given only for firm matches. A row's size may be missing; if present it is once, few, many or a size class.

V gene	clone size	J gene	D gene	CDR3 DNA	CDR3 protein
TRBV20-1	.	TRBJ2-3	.	TGCAGTGCTAGAGATATAAGGGTTGCGGGACCCACAGATACGCAGTATTTT	CSARDIRVAGPTDTQYF
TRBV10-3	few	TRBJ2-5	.	TGTGCCATCAGTGAACATACATCCCGGGAGACCCAGTACTTC	CAISEHTSRETQYF
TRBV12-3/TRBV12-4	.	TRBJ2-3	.	TGTGCCAGCGTCTCTAGCGTGTCAGATACGCAGTATTTT	CASVSSVSDTQYF
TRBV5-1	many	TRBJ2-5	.	TGCGCCAGCAGCTTGGGAGGGACGGAGACCCAGTACTTC	CASSLGGTETQYF
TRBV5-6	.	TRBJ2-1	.	TGTGCCAGCAGCTTATTAGGGATCGACAATGAGCAGTTCTTC	CASSLLGIDNEQFF
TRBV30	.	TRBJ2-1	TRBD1	TGTGCCTGGAGTGGGCAGGGGGCCGGCAATGAGCAGTTCTTC	CAWSGQGAGNEQFF
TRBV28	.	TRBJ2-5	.	TGTGCCAGCAGTTTACCAGGGATGGAGACCCAGTACTTC	CASSLPGMETQYF
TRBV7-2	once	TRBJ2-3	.	TGTGCCAGCAGCTTCGACCAAGGGGGGGCAATCGCAGATACGCAGTATTTT	CASSFDQGGAIADTQYF
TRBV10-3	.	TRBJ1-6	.	TGTGCCATCAGTGACCGACAGGTCAAAGGTTCACCCCTCCACTTT	CAISDRQVKGSPLHF
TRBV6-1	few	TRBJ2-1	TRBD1	TGTGCCAGCATCCAGGACAGGGGTAACTACAATGAGCAGTTCTTC	CASIQDRGNYNEQFF
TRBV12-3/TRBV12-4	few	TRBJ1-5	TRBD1	TGTGCCAGCAGTTCAGGGGGGGCAGGACAGCCCCAGCATTTT	CASSSGGAGQPQHF
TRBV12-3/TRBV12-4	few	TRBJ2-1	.	TGTGCCAGCAGTCCCCTGGGTCCCTCCTACAATGAGCAGTTCTTC	CASSPLGPSYNEQFF
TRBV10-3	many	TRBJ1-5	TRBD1	TGTGCCAGCTCCGGGACAGGGACTTCGCAGCCCCAGCATTTT	CASSGTGTSQPQHF
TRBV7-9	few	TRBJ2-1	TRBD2	TGTGCCAGCAGCAAGGGACTAGCGGAGCACAATGAGCAGTTCTTC	CASSKGLAEHNEQFF
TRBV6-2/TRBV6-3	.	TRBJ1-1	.	TGTGCCACCCGTGAGGGTTTAGGCACTGAAGCTTTCTTT	CATREGLGTEAFF
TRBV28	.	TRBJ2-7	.	TGTGCCAGCGCGTGGGGGGTGAGCTACGAGCAGTACTTC	CASAWGVSYEQYF
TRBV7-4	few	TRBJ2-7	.	TGTGCCAGCAGCCTCCGCAGCCAGGCCCTTCCGAATAACTACGAGCAGTACTTC	CASSLRSQALPNNYEQYF
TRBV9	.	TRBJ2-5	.	TGTGCCAGCAGCGTAGAGAGCGGTGCTGGTATAGAGACCCAGTACTTC	CASSVESGAGIETQYF
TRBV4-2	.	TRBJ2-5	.	TGTGCCAGCAGCCAAGGAGCGAGCCAAGAGACCCAGTACTTC	CASSQGASQETQYF
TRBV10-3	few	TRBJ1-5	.	TGTGCCATCAGTGAGGGGTATAGCAATCAGCCCCAGCATTTT	CAISEGYSNQPQHF
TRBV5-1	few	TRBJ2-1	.	TGCGCCAGCAGCTCCGACAGGCATAATGAGCAGTTCTTC	CASSSDRHNEQFF
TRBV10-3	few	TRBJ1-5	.	TGTGCCATCAGTAATGCGGCCTATCAGCCCCAGCATTTT	CAISNAAYQPQHF
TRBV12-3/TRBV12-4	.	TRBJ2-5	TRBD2	TGTGCCAGCAGTATTGGGACTAGAGGAGAGACCCAGTACTTC	CASSIGTRGETQYF
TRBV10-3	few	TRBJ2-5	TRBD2	TGTGCCATCAGTGACGGGGGGGTAGTCCAAGAGACCCAGTACTTC	CAISDGGVVQETQYF
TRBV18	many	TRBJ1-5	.	TGCGCCAGCAGCCCCGGGAGCAATCAGCCCCAGCATTTT	CASSPGSNQPQHF
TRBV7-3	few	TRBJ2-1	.	TGTGCCAGCAGCTTAAATGGTCTCCCATCCTACAATGAGCAGTTCTTC	CASSLNGLPSYNEQFF
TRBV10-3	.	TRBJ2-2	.	TGTGCCATACGGGACAAAGCGAACACCGGGGGGCTGTTTTTT	CAIRDKANTGGLFF
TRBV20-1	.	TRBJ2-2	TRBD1	TGCAGTCCGTGGGGGACAGGGATGACCGGGGAGCTGTTTTTT	CSPWGTGMTGELFF
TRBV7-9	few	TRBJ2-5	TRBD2	TGTGCCAGCAGCTTAGGTAGTAGCGGGAGAGAGACCCAGTACTTC	CASSLGSSGRETQYF
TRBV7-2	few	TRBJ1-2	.	TGTGCCAGCAGCTCCTCCCAGGACTATGGCTACACCTTC	CASSSSQDYGYTF
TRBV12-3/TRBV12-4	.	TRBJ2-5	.	TGTGCCAGCAATTTTTGGGGGGCTGAGACCCAGTACTTC	CASNFWGAETQYF
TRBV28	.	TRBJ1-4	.	TGTGCCAGCAGTCCCCCCGAACCACTACTAACCGGTAATGAAAAACTGTTTTTT	CASSPPEPLLTGNEKLFF
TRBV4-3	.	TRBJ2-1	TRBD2	TGCGCCAGCAGCCAAGAACGAGGCGGGGGGGCTGGACTGTTCTTC	CASSQERGGGAGLFF
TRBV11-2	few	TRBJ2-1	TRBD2	TGTGCCAGCAGCTTAGAAGCGGGAGTTGAGCAGTTCTTC	CASSLEAGVEQFF
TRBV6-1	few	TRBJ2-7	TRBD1	TGTGCCAGCAAACCCAGGACAGGGAGGTACGAGCAGTACTTC	CASKPRTGRYEQYF
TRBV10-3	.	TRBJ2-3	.	TGTGCCATCAGTGAGCCTGGGGGTGCAGATACGCAGTATTTT	CAISEPGGADTQYF
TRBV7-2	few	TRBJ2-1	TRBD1	TGTGCCAGCAGCTCCCGACAGGGGGGCAGGGAGCAGTTCTTC	CASSSRQGGREQFF
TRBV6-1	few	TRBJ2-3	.	TGTGCCAGCAGGAGGGACCACTCATCAGATACGCAGTATTTT	CASRRDHSSDTQYF
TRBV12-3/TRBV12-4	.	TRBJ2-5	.	TGTGCCAGCAACCAGGGGTGGGGAGAGACCCAGTACTTC	CASNQGWGETQYF
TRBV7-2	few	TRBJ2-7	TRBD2	TGTGCCAGCAGCCCGCAACTTACTAGCGGGTCACTCCAGTACTTC	CASSPQLTSGSLQYF
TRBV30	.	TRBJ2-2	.	TGTGCCTGGAAGACAGGACCGAACACCGGGGAGCTGTTTTTT	CAWKTGPNTGELFF
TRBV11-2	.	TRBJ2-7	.	TGTGCCAGCAGCTTAGCGTCGGCCCCTACCTACGAGCAGTACTTC	CASSLASAPTYEQYF